This TCR beta chain was recorded in a study of blood T cell repertoires in COVID-19. Across the whole study: Samples representing acute and convalescent COVID-19 were sourced from the United States, Italy and Spain. Sources were T cells, B-cell-depleted T cells, or PBMCs; the material itself was cDNA or gDNA.

Original data processing: Scientists estimated how many nucleated cells there were by amplifying reference gene primers. Libraries were prepared by immunoSEQ multiplex PCR; TCRdb keeps only in-frame clonotypes and omits some of them. For V, J and clone size, that table is used; D and trimming come from the DNA. This sample has 150,000 to 200,000 clones, with 85% to 90% found just once. Those enrolled in Seattle joined during active infection and were followed longitudinally afterward. This clonotype originated in a woman aged 70-85 years with COVID-19, enrolled during active disease. Input material: peripheral blood.

CDR3 coding DNA: TGTGCCAGTAACAGGGCCGCCTCCTACAATGAGCAGTTCTTC. Amino acids: CASNRAASYNEQFF. The rearrangement links TRBV19 to TRBJ2-1; maybe TRBD1 (6 bases). This CDR3 has 14 residues. Germline V gene sequence: CDR1 LNHDA, CDR2 SQIVND (reference sequence). V was cut by 7 bases and J by 0 bases, with 10 bases left in between.